These T cell receptor beta chains were read from a single sample in a study of blood T cell repertoires in COVID-19. Generated by immunoSEQ multiplex PCR, the TCRdb table keeps only in-frame clones and is missing some. The sample records tens of thousands of clones, roughly 76% being singletons. Source material: peripheral blood. The receptors were gathered from a human donor in a cohort sampled during active COVID-19. CDR3s include the opening cysteine and the closing phenylalanine or tryptophan. D genes are given only for firm matches. Not all rows give a size; the values are once, few, many and, for expanded clones, a class.

.	TRBV5-4	.	14	TRBJ1-1	TGTGCCAGCAGCTTGGGCGGTCTGGTGGTGGAAGCTTTCTTT	CASSLGGLVVEAFF
.	TRBV5-1	few	17	TRBJ2-6	TGCGCCAGCAGCTCTGGGCGGGTGCACTCTGGGGCCAACGTCCTGACTTTC	CASSSGRVHSGANVLTF
TRBD1	TRBV28	.	15	TRBJ2-2	TGTGCCAGCAGTTCGACAGGGACGAACACCGGGGAGCTGTTTTTT	CASSSTGTNTGELFF
TRBD1	TRBV3-1/TRBV3-2	few	16	TRBJ1-4	TGTGCCAGCAGCCAAGTTACAGGGGGGGGCAGAAGAAAACTGTTTTTT	CASSQVTGGGRRKLFF
.	TRBV5-1	.	14	TRBJ1-4	TGCGCCAGCAGCTCCGGGAGGCCTAATGAAAAACTGTTTTTT	CASSSGRPNEKLFF
.	TRBV19	.	14	TRBJ2-6	TGTGCCAGTAGCGAGTACTTTGGGGCCAACGTCCTGACTTTC	CASSEYFGANVLTF
.	TRBV18	.	15	TRBJ1-5	TGTGCCAGCTCACCCCAGTACAGAGAAAATCAGCCCCAGCATTTT	CASSPQYRENQPQHF
.	TRBV11-2	.	14	TRBJ2-2	TGTGCCAGCAGCTTAGACTACGGGGCCGGGGAGCTGTTTTTT	CASSLDYGAGELFF
.	TRBV11-2	.	16	TRBJ2-7	TGTGCCAGCAGCATCACACTCCGGGACTCCACATTAGAGCAGTACTTC	CASSITLRDSTLEQYF
.	TRBV18	once	13	TRBJ2-5	TGTGCCAGCTCGCCCAGGGGAGGGGAGACCCAGTACTTC	CASSPRGGETQYF
TRBD1	TRBV2	.	15	TRBJ2-7	TGTGCCAGCAGTGTGTCAGGGGGTAACTCCTACGAGCAGTACTTC	CASSVSGGNSYEQYF
.	TRBV5-6	.	15	TRBJ1-4	TGTGCCAGCAGCTCCCCCCGGGGGGTCAATGAAAAACTGTTTTTT	CASSSPRGVNEKLFF
.	TRBV14	.	15	TRBJ1-1	TGTGCCAGCAGCCAAGCGGGGGGACTAAGCACTGAAGCTTTCTTT	CASSQAGGLSTEAFF
TRBD1	TRBV7-9	.	15	TRBJ1-2	TGTGCCAGCAGCCGAGGGACAGGGGTAGGCTATGGCTACACCTTC	CASSRGTGVGYGYTF
TRBD2	TRBV11-2	.	14	TRBJ2-1	TGTGCCAGCAGCTTCCTAGCGGGGCGTAATGAGCAGTTCTTC	CASSFLAGRNEQFF
TRBD2	TRBV7-8	.	15	TRBJ2-3	TGTGCCAGCAGGGATAGCGGGGGGCCAGTAGATACGCAGTATTTT	CASRDSGGPVDTQYF
.	TRBV18	many	16	TRBJ2-2	TGTGCCAGCTCACCACCGGGGAACAGGGCCACCGGGGAGCTGTTTTTT	CASSPPGNRATGELFF
.	TRBV20-1	.	11	TRBJ2-5	TGCAGTGCTAGAGGGCCAGAGACCCAGTACTTC	CSARGPETQYF
TRBD1	TRBV12-5	few	14	TRBJ2-3	TGTGCTAGTGGTCAGGACAGGGCTACAGATACGCAGTATTTT	CASGQDRATDTQYF
TRBD1	TRBV10-3	.	16	TRBJ1-1	TGTGCCATCAGTGCTGGGACAGGGGGCGGTAAAGCTGAAGCTTTCTTT	CAISAGTGGGKAEAFF
TRBD1	TRBV6-1	.	14	TRBJ2-7	TGTGCCAGCAGTGAAACAGGGGGCGGCTACGAGCAGTACTTC	CASSETGGGYEQYF
TRBD1	TRBV19	.	15	TRBJ1-2	TGTGCCAGTAGTACCGGGACAGGCTTTAACTATGGCTACACCTTC	CASSTGTGFNYGYTF
.	TRBV15	.	14	TRBJ2-1	TGTGCCACCAGCGGTGTGAGCTCCTACAATGAGCAGTTCTTC	CATSGVSSYNEQFF
.	TRBV29-1	.	12	TRBJ2-7	TGCAGCGTAGGGAGGAACTACTACGAGCAGTACTTC	CSVGRNYYEQYF
.	TRBV5-6	.	14	TRBJ1-3	TGTGCCAGCAGCTTGAGCAGGATCGTGGACACCATATATTTT	CASSLSRIVDTIYF
TRBD1	TRBV5-1	few	14	TRBJ1-2	TGCGCCAGCAGCTTTCAGGGGGCGAGCTATGGCTACACCTTC	CASSFQGASYGYTF
.	TRBV6-2/TRBV6-3	few	15	TRBJ2-5	TGTGCCAGCATCCCTGGCTTCACGGCGGGTGAGACCCAGTACTTC	CASIPGFTAGETQYF
.	TRBV4-1	few	16	TRBJ2-5	TGCGCCAGCAGCCAAGTTAACCTCGGGTTCCCAGAGACCCAGTACTTC	CASSQVNLGFPETQYF
TRBD1	TRBV2	.	14	TRBJ1-1	TGTGCCAGCAGTGAAGCAGGACAGGGCCTTAAAGCTTTCTTT	CASSEAGQGLKAFF
TRBD2	TRBV7-8	.	14	TRBJ2-7	TGTGCCAGCAGCGCAGCGGGGGGGTTCTACGAGCAGTACTTC	CASSAAGGFYEQYF
.	TRBV4-2	.	14	TRBJ1-4	TGTGCCAGCAGCCGGGGGGAGGCCGATGAAAAACTGTTTTTT	CASSRGEADEKLFF
.	TRBV30	.	14	TRBJ1-1	TGTGCCTGGGGCGTAACGACAGCGAACACTGAAGCTTTCTTT	CAWGVTTANTEAFF